The rows below give T cell receptor beta chains drawn from one sample of a study of CD8 T cells in Susac syndrome. TCRdb re-called the immunoSEQ multiplex PCR reads through MiXCR, storing one row per CDR3 protein. Here the sample spans 150,000 to 200,000 distinct CDR3 sequences, over 85% being singletons. The sample taken for sequencing was CD4+ T cells from PBMCs. Receptors originate from a human donor in good health. Both conserved end residues are part of each CDR3. Each record gives: J gene, clone size, V gene, D gene, CDR3 protein, CDR3 DNA. D genes are given only for firm matches. Expanded clones are given a class, and other clones once, few, many or no size at all.

j_call: TRBJ2-3; clone_size: -; v_call: TRBV20-1; d_call: TRBD1; cdr3_aa: CSARGQGATDTQYF; cdr3_nt: TGCAGTGCACGGGGACAGGGGGCGACAGATACGCAGTATTTT
j_call: TRBJ2-2; clone_size: once; v_call: TRBV20-1; d_call: TRBD2; cdr3_aa: CSAPRTSWYTGELFF; cdr3_nt: TGCAGTGCCCCCCGGACTAGCTGGTACACCGGGGAGCTGTTTTTT
j_call: TRBJ2-5; clone_size: -; v_call: TRBV20-1; d_call: -; cdr3_aa: CSADLRGVEETQYF; cdr3_nt: TGCAGTGCTGACCTCAGGGGGGTAGAGGAGACCCAGTACTTC
j_call: TRBJ2-2; clone_size: -; v_call: TRBV12-3/TRBV12-4; d_call: TRBD2; cdr3_aa: CASRDTSASNTGELFF; cdr3_nt: TGTGCCAGCAGAGACACTAGCGCCTCGAACACCGGGGAGCTGTTTTTT
j_call: TRBJ1-4; clone_size: -; v_call: TRBV9; d_call: -; cdr3_aa: CASSVGPTTNEKLFF; cdr3_nt: TGTGCCAGCAGCGTAGGGCCGACAACTAATGAAAAACTGTTTTTT
j_call: TRBJ1-6; clone_size: -; v_call: TRBV7-6; d_call: -; cdr3_aa: CASSLGPDKPVHF; cdr3_nt: TGTGCCAGCAGCTTAGGGCCGGACAAACCCGTCCACTTT
j_call: TRBJ2-3; clone_size: once; v_call: TRBV9; d_call: TRBD2; cdr3_aa: CASSPRGSGRGDTQYF; cdr3_nt: TGTGCCAGCAGCCCCCGCGGTAGCGGGAGAGGAGATACGCAGTATTTT
j_call: TRBJ1-5; clone_size: -; v_call: TRBV2; d_call: -; cdr3_aa: CASSEQAGNLAQHF; cdr3_nt: TGTGCCAGCAGTGAACAGGCCGGGAATTTGGCCCAGCATTTT
j_call: TRBJ2-1; clone_size: -; v_call: TRBV3-1; d_call: -; cdr3_aa: CASSPTYNEQFF; cdr3_nt: TGTGCCAGCAGCCCCACATACAATGAGCAGTTCTTC
j_call: TRBJ2-1; clone_size: -; v_call: TRBV24-1; d_call: -; cdr3_aa: CATSDRTAQDEQFF; cdr3_nt: TGTGCCACCAGTGATCGGACAGCACAAGATGAGCAGTTCTTC
j_call: TRBJ1-6; clone_size: -; v_call: TRBV14; d_call: -; cdr3_aa: CASSPQGRGDSPLHF; cdr3_nt: TGTGCCAGCAGCCCGCAAGGACGTGGGGATTCACCCCTCCACTTT
j_call: TRBJ1-5; clone_size: -; v_call: TRBV7-2; d_call: -; cdr3_aa: CASSLARDTSDYQPQHF; cdr3_nt: TGTGCCAGCAGCTTAGCGCGGGACACGTCGGATTATCAGCCCCAGCATTTT
j_call: TRBJ1-2; clone_size: -; v_call: TRBV5-6; d_call: -; cdr3_aa: CASSLVRTYGYTF; cdr3_nt: TGTGCCAGCAGCTTGGTGAGGACCTATGGCTACACCTTC
j_call: TRBJ1-2; clone_size: few; v_call: TRBV14; d_call: -; cdr3_aa: CASSQEAGSYGYTF; cdr3_nt: TGTGCCAGCAGCCAAGAAGCCGGTTCCTATGGCTACACCTTC
j_call: TRBJ1-4; clone_size: -; v_call: TRBV27; d_call: -; cdr3_aa: CASSFLPSSEKLFF; cdr3_nt: TGTGCCAGCAGTTTCCTTCCTTCCTCCGAAAAACTGTTTTTT
j_call: TRBJ2-7; clone_size: -; v_call: TRBV29-1; d_call: -; cdr3_aa: CSVSVSYEQYF; cdr3_nt: TGCAGCGTTTCGGTATCCTACGAGCAGTACTTC
j_call: TRBJ1-1; clone_size: -; v_call: TRBV5-1; d_call: -; cdr3_aa: CASSNALNTEAFF; cdr3_nt: TGCGCCAGCAGTAACGCATTGAACACTGAAGCTTTCTTT
j_call: TRBJ2-3; clone_size: -; v_call: TRBV2; d_call: -; cdr3_aa: CASSDLTDTQYF; cdr3_nt: TGTGCCAGCAGTGACCTCACAGATACGCAGTATTTT
j_call: TRBJ2-4; clone_size: -; v_call: TRBV29-1; d_call: -; cdr3_aa: CSVVRGADNIQYF; cdr3_nt: TGCAGCGTCGTCCGGGGGGCAGATAACATTCAGTACTTC
j_call: TRBJ1-2; clone_size: -; v_call: TRBV29-1; d_call: -; cdr3_aa: CSVTVNRAGGYTF; cdr3_nt: TGCAGCGTGACCGTCAACAGGGCGGGTGGCTACACCTTC
j_call: TRBJ1-3; clone_size: few; v_call: TRBV6-1; d_call: TRBD1; cdr3_aa: CASSETGGGNTIYF; cdr3_nt: TGTGCCAGCAGTGAGACAGGGGGGGGAAACACCATATATTTT
j_call: TRBJ2-2; clone_size: -; v_call: TRBV5-6; d_call: -; cdr3_aa: CASSLRGRTGELFF; cdr3_nt: TGTGCCAGCAGCTTGCGGGGGCGCACCGGGGAGCTGTTTTTT
j_call: TRBJ2-7; clone_size: -; v_call: TRBV5-6; d_call: TRBD1; cdr3_aa: CASSFIGQGYEQYF; cdr3_nt: TGTGCCAGCAGCTTTATAGGACAGGGCTACGAGCAGTACTTC
j_call: TRBJ2-2; clone_size: -; v_call: TRBV5-6; d_call: -; cdr3_aa: CASSLAGRSGNTGELFF; cdr3_nt: TGTGCCAGCAGCTTGGCAGGTCGTAGCGGCAACACCGGGGAGCTGTTTTTT
j_call: TRBJ2-7; clone_size: -; v_call: TRBV5-4; d_call: -; cdr3_aa: CASSLAGVYEQYF; cdr3_nt: TGTGCCAGCAGCTTGGCCGGCGTATACGAGCAGTACTTC
j_call: TRBJ2-7; clone_size: -; v_call: TRBV9; d_call: TRBD1; cdr3_aa: CASSSGQGAPYEQYF; cdr3_nt: TGTGCCAGCAGCTCCGGACAGGGGGCCCCCTACGAGCAGTACTTC
j_call: TRBJ1-1; clone_size: -; v_call: TRBV18; d_call: -; cdr3_aa: CASSPRTGAGTEAFF; cdr3_nt: TGTGCCAGCTCACCCCGGACGGGGGCTGGCACTGAAGCTTTCTTT
j_call: TRBJ1-2; clone_size: -; v_call: TRBV12-3/TRBV12-4; d_call: -; cdr3_aa: CASSLEQGRYTF; cdr3_nt: TGTGCCAGCAGTTTAGAACAGGGTCGCTACACCTTC
j_call: TRBJ1-6; clone_size: -; v_call: TRBV12-3/TRBV12-4; d_call: -; cdr3_aa: CASSFLAEGDSPLHF; cdr3_nt: TGTGCCAGCAGTTTTCTGGCGGAGGGCGATTCACCCCTCCACTTT
j_call: TRBJ2-6; clone_size: -; v_call: TRBV7-9; d_call: -; cdr3_aa: CASRRTVSGANVLTF; cdr3_nt: TGTGCCAGCAGACGGACAGTCTCTGGGGCCAACGTCCTGACTTTC
j_call: TRBJ1-2; clone_size: -; v_call: TRBV7-2; d_call: -; cdr3_aa: CASSLRAGGANYGYTF; cdr3_nt: TGTGCCAGCAGCCTCCGAGCTGGGGGGGCTAACTATGGCTACACCTTC
j_call: TRBJ1-4; clone_size: -; v_call: TRBV10-3; d_call: TRBD1; cdr3_aa: CAIKGQGEKLFF; cdr3_nt: TGTGCCATCAAAGGACAGGGTGAAAAACTGTTTTTT
j_call: TRBJ2-1; clone_size: once; v_call: TRBV5-1; d_call: -; cdr3_aa: CASSLSAPGRLTAEQFF; cdr3_nt: TGCGCCAGCAGCTTGTCGGCCCCCGGGAGACTCACCGCTGAGCAGTTCTTC
j_call: TRBJ1-4; clone_size: -; v_call: TRBV5-1; d_call: -; cdr3_aa: CASSRGITNEKLFF; cdr3_nt: TGCGCCAGCTCACGGGGAATAACTAATGAAAAACTGTTTTTT
j_call: TRBJ2-5; clone_size: few; v_call: TRBV12-3/TRBV12-4; d_call: -; cdr3_aa: CASSPQGGQETQYF; cdr3_nt: TGTGCCAGCAGTCCACAGGGTGGCCAAGAGACCCAGTACTTC
j_call: TRBJ1-1; clone_size: -; v_call: TRBV6-6; d_call: -; cdr3_aa: CASRVDTEAFF; cdr3_nt: TGTGCCAGCAGGGTGGATACTGAAGCTTTCTTT
j_call: TRBJ1-1; clone_size: -; v_call: TRBV29-1; d_call: -; cdr3_aa: CSVERGHSEAFF; cdr3_nt: TGCAGCGTTGAGCGGGGACACTCTGAAGCTTTCTTT
j_call: TRBJ1-4; clone_size: -; v_call: TRBV10-3; d_call: -; cdr3_aa: CAIRADNEKLFF; cdr3_nt: TGTGCCATCAGGGCAGATAATGAAAAACTGTTTTTT
j_call: TRBJ2-5; clone_size: once; v_call: TRBV7-2; d_call: -; cdr3_aa: CASSSRDGSWETQYF; cdr3_nt: TGTGCCAGCAGCTCCCGGGACGGCTCGTGGGAGACCCAGTACTTC
j_call: TRBJ1-2; clone_size: once; v_call: TRBV20-1; d_call: -; cdr3_aa: CSARGTGRFWDYGYTF; cdr3_nt: TGCAGTGCTAGAGGCACAGGGAGGTTTTGGGACTATGGCTACACCTTC
j_call: TRBJ1-5; clone_size: -; v_call: TRBV19; d_call: -; cdr3_aa: CASSTLQGTSNQPQHF; cdr3_nt: TGTGCCAGTAGTACCCTCCAGGGGACCTCCAATCAGCCCCAGCATTTT
j_call: TRBJ1-2; clone_size: -; v_call: TRBV3-1; d_call: -; cdr3_aa: CASSPTAVNYGYTF; cdr3_nt: TGTGCCAGCAGTCCGACAGCGGTTAACTATGGCTACACCTTC
j_call: TRBJ1-1; clone_size: -; v_call: TRBV30; d_call: -; cdr3_aa: CAWSVDRDTEAFF; cdr3_nt: TGTGCCTGGAGTGTTGATAGGGACACTGAAGCTTTCTTT
j_call: TRBJ2-5; clone_size: once; v_call: TRBV18; d_call: -; cdr3_aa: CASSPAIGLGETQYF; cdr3_nt: TGTGCCAGCTCACCCGCTATCGGGTTAGGGGAGACCCAGTACTTC
j_call: TRBJ2-3; clone_size: -; v_call: TRBV5-1; d_call: TRBD2; cdr3_aa: CASRPSGTTDTQYF; cdr3_nt: TGCGCCAGCAGGCCTAGCGGAACCACAGATACGCAGTATTTT
j_call: TRBJ2-2; clone_size: -; v_call: TRBV29-1; d_call: -; cdr3_aa: CSAERQGRTGELFF; cdr3_nt: TGCAGCGCAGAGCGGCAGGGCCGGACCGGGGAGCTGTTTTTT
j_call: TRBJ2-7; clone_size: -; v_call: TRBV30; d_call: TRBD2; cdr3_aa: CAWSSTGGEQYF; cdr3_nt: TGTGCCTGGAGTTCCACGGGAGGCGAGCAGTACTTC
j_call: TRBJ1-2; clone_size: -; v_call: TRBV12-3/TRBV12-4; d_call: -; cdr3_aa: CASSFDPNANYGYTF; cdr3_nt: TGTGCCAGCAGTTTTGATCCTAATGCTAACTATGGCTACACCTTC
j_call: TRBJ1-2; clone_size: -; v_call: TRBV9; d_call: TRBD1; cdr3_aa: CASSAGTGVYGYTF; cdr3_nt: TGTGCCAGCAGCGCCGGGACAGGGGTCTATGGCTACACCTTC
j_call: TRBJ2-5; clone_size: -; v_call: TRBV2; d_call: -; cdr3_aa: CAGGQETQYF; cdr3_nt: TGTGCTGGTGGTCAAGAGACCCAGTACTTC
j_call: TRBJ1-1; clone_size: -; v_call: TRBV14; d_call: TRBD1; cdr3_aa: CASSPRTGRGTEAFF; cdr3_nt: TGTGCCAGCAGCCCCCGGACAGGGAGGGGCACTGAAGCTTTCTTT